This T cell receptor beta chain was recovered during a study of blood T cell repertoires in COVID-19. How the authors handled the data: Reference gene primer amplification in the assay estimated nucleated cell counts. The data were produced by immunoSEQ multiplex PCR, yet TCRdb's version contains in-frame clones alone and is incomplete. V and J calls and clone size are as listed in that table; D and trimming were resolved from the DNA. The sample shows 55,000 to 90,000 clones, 85% of them seen only once. The CDR3 contains 16 residues. V trimming: 1 base; J trimming: 1 base; junction bases outside the gene matches: 5. CDR1 and CDR2 from the germline V gene are KGHSH and LQKENI.

This TCR was sampled from a woman over 75 with active or convalescent COVID-19. The chain carries TRBV18 and TRBJ1-1; 8 bases agree with TRBD1. The sequenced sample consisted of peripheral blood. CDR3 coding DNA: TGTGCCAGCTCACCACTTTCGACAGGGGCGAACACTGAAGCTTTCTTT. Translating gives CASSPLSTGANTEAFF.